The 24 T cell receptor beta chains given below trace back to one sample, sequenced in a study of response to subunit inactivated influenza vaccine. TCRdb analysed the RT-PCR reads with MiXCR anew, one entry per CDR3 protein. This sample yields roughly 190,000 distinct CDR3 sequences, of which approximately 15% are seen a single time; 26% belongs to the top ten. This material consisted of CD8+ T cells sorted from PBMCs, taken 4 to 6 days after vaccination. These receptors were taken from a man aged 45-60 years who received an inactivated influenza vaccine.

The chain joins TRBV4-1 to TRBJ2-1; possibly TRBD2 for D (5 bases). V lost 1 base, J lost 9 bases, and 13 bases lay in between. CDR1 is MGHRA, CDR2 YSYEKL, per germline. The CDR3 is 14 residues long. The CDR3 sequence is CASSQGPLATEQFF. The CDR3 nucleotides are TGCGCCAGCAGCCAAGGGCCGCTAGCCACTGAGCAGTTCTTC.

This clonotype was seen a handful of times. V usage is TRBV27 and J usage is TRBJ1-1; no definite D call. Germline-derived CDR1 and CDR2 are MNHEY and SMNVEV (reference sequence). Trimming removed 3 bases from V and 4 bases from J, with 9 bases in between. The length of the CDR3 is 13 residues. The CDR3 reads CASSFSGPTEAFF. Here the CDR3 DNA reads TGTGCCAGCAGTTTCTCAGGTCCCACTGAAGCTTTCTTT.

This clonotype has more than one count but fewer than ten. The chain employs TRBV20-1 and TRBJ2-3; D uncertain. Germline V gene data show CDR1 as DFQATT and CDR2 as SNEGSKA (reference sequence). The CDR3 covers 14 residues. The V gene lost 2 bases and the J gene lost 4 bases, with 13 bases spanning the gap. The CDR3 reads CSARTQARPDTQYF. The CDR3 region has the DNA TGCAGTGCTAGAACCCAAGCGAGGCCAGATACGCAGTATTTT.

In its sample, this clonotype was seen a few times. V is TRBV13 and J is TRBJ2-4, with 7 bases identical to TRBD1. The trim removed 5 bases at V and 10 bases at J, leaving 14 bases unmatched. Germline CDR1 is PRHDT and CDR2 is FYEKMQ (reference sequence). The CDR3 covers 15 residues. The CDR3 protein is CASSLKDRNLQIQYF. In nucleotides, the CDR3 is TGTGCCAGCAGCCTTAAGGACAGGAACCTGCAGATTCAGTACTTC. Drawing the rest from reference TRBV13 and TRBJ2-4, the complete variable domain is AAGVIQSPRHLIKEKRETATLKCYPIPRHDTVYWYQQGPGQDPQFLISFYEKMQSDKGSIPDRFSAQQFSDYHSELNMSSLELGDSALYFCASSLKDRNLQIQYFGAGTRLSVL.

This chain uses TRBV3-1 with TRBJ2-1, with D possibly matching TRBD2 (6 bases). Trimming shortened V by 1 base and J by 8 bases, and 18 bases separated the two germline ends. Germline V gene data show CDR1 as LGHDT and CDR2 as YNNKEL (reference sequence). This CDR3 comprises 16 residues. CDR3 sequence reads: CASSQVPGAPEYEQFF. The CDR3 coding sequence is TGTGCCAGCAGCCAAGTTCCGGGAGCCCCCGAATATGAGCAGTTCTTC.

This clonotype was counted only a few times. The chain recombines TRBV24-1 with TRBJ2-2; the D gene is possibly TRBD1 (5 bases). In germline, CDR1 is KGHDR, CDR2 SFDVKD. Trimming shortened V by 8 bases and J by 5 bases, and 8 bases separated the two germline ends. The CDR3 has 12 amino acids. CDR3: CATTAGTGELFF. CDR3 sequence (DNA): TGTGCCACCACTGCAGGGACCGGGGAGCTGTTTTTT.

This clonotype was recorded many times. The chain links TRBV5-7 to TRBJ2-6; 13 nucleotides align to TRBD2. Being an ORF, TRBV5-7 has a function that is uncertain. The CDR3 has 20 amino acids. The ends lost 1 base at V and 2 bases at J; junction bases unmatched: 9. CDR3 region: CASSLSRTSGSRAGANVLTF. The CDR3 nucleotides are TGTGCCAGCAGCTTGAGTAGGACTAGCGGGAGCAGAGCTGGGGCCAACGTCCTGACTTTC.

The CDR3 spells CASSSGTETPTEQYF. For the CDR3, the DNA is TGTGCCAGCAGCTCAGGGACCGAGACTCCTACAGAGCAGTACTTC. The J gene is TRBJ2-7, the V gene TRBV9; D could derive from TRBD1 or TRBD2 (5 bases each). The ends were cut back, 4 bases at V and 7 bases at J, with 21 bases in the middle. CDR1 SGDLS and CDR2 YYNGEE come from the germline V gene. The CDR3 covers 15 residues.

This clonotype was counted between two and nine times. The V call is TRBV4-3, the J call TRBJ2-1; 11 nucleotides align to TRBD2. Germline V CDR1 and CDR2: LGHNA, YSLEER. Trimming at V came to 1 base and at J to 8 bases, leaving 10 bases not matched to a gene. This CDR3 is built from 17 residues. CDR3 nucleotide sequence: TGCGCCAGCAGCCAAGTTAGGACTAGCGGGCTGGGGTATGAGCAGTTCTTC. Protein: CASSQVRTSGLGYEQFF.

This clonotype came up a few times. In DNA form, the CDR3 reads TGTGCCAGCAGCTTGTTTGCGGGGGGAAAGGAGACCCAGTACTTC. Its protein is CASSLFAGGKETQYF. The chain links TRBV5-5 to TRBJ2-5; 8 nucleotides agree with TRBD2. This CDR3 region has 15 residues. The germline gives CDR1 SGHKS, CDR2 YYEKEE (reference sequence). The V gene end was trimmed by 1 base and the J gene end by 5 bases; junction bases not matched to a gene: 7.

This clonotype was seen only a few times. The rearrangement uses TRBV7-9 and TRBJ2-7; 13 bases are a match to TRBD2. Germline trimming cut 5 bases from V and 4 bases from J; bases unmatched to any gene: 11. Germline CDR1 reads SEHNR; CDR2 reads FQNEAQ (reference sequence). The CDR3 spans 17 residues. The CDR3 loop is CASSPVLGLAGWYEQYF. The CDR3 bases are TGTGCCAGCAGCCCCGTACTGGGACTAGCGGGATGGTACGAGCAGTACTTC.

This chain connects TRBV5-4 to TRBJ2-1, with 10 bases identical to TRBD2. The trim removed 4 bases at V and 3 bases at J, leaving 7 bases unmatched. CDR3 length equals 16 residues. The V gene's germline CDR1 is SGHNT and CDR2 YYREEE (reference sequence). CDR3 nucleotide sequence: TGTGCCAGCAGCGAAGGACTAGCGGCGATCTACAATGAGCAGTTCTTC. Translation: CASSEGLAAIYNEQFF.

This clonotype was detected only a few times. In nucleotides, the CDR3 is TGCAGCGTTACTGGACTAGCGGGGTCCTACGAGCAGTACTTC. Encoded protein: CSVTGLAGSYEQYF. The chain carries TRBV29-1 and TRBJ2-7, with 12 bases that match TRBD2. The CDR3 sequence is 14 residues long. Germline CDR1 reads SQVTM; CDR2 reads ANQGSEA. V trimming: 5 bases; J trimming: 1 base; junction bases outside the gene matches: 3.

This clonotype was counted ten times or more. The CDR3 DNA sequence: TGTGCCAGCAGTGAACCCTCGTACGAGCAGTACTTC. Its protein product is CASSEPSYEQYF. The V call is TRBV6-1, the J call TRBJ2-7; D remains ambiguous. In germline, CDR1 is MNHNS, CDR2 SASEGT. This CDR3 has 12 amino acids. V was clipped by 2 bases and J by 4 bases, with 6 bases between them.

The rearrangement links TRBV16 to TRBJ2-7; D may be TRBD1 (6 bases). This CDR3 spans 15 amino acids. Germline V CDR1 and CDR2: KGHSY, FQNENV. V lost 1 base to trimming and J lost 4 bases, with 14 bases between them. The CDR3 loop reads CASSQLAQGPYEQYF. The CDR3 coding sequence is TGTGCCAGCAGCCAATTGGCACAGGGACCGTACGAGCAGTACTTC.

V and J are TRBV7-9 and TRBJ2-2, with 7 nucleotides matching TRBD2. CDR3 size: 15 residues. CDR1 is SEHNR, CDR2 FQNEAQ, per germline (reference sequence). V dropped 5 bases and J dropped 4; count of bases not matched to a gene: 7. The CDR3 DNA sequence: TGTGCCAGCAGCGTTATTATAGCGGGCACCGGGGAGCTGTTTTTT. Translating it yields CASSVIIAGTGELFF.

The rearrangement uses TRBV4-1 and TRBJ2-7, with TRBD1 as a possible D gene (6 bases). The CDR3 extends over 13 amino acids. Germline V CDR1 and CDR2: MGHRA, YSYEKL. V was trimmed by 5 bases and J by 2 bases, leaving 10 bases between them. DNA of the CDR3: TGCGCCAGCAGCGCTGCAGGGGCCTACGAGCAGTACTTC. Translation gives CASSAAGAYEQYF.

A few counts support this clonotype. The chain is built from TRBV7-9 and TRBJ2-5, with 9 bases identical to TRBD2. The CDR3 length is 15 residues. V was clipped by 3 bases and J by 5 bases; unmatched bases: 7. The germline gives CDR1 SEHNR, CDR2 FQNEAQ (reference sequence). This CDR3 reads CASSLVGTSSETQYF. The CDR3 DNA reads TGTGCCAGCAGCTTGGTGGGGACTAGCAGTGAGACCCAGTACTTC.

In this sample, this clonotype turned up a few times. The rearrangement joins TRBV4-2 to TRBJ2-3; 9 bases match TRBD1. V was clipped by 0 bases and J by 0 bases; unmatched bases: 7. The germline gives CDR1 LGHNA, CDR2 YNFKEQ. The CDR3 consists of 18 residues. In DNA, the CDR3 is TGTGCCAGCAGCCAAGATTTTTTACAGGGGGCAAGCACAGATACGCAGTATTTT. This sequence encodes CASSQDFLQGASTDTQYF.

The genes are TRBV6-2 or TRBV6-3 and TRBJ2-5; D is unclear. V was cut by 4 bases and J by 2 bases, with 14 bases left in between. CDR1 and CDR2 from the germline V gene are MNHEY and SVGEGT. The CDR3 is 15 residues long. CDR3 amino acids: CASSLLLDGQETQYF. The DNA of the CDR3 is TGTGCCAGCAGTTTACTCCTCGACGGTCAAGAGACCCAGTACTTC.

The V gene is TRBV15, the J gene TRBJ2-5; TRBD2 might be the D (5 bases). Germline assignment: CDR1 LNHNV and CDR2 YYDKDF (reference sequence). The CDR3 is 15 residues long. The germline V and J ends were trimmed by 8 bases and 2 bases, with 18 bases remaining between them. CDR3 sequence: CATFSGVGGQETQYF. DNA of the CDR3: TGTGCCACCTTTTCCGGAGTTGGAGGTCAAGAGACCCAGTACTTC.

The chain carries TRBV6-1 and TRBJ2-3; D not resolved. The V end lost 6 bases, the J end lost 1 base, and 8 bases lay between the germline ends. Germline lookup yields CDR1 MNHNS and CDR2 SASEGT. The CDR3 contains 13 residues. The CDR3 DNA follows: TGTGCCAGCAGGGTGGTCGGCACAGATACGCAGTATTTT. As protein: CASRVVGTDTQYF.

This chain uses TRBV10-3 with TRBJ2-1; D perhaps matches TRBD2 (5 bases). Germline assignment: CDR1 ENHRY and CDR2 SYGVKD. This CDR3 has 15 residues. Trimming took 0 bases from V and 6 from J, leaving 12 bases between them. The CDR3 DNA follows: TGTGCCATCAGTGAGTCCGGAGGTTCCAGCAATGAGCAGTTCTTC. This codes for CAISESGGSSNEQFF.

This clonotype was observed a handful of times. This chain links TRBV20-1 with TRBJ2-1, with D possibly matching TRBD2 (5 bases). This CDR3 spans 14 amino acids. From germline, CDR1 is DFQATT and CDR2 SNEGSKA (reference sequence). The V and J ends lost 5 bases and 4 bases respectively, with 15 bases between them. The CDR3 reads CSAPQAEFYNEQFF. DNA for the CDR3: TGCAGTGCTCCCCAAGCGGAGTTTTACAATGAGCAGTTCTTC.